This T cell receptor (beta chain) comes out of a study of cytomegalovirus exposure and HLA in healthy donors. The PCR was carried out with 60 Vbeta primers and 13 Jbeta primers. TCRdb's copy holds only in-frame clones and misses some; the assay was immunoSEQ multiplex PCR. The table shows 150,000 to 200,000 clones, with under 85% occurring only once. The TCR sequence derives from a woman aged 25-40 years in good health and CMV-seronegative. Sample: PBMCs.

The CDR3 sequence: CASSFRSGDSYEQYF. In nucleotides, the CDR3 is TGTGCCAGCAGCTTCCGTAGCGGAGACTCCTACGAGCAGTACTTC. This chain joins TRBV13 and TRBJ2-7; tentatively, D is TRBD2 (6 bases). Germline V gene data show CDR1 as PRHDT and CDR2 as FYEKMQ (reference sequence). V lost 3 bases and J 0 bases, leaving 12 bases between the germline ends. The CDR3 is made up of 15 amino acids.